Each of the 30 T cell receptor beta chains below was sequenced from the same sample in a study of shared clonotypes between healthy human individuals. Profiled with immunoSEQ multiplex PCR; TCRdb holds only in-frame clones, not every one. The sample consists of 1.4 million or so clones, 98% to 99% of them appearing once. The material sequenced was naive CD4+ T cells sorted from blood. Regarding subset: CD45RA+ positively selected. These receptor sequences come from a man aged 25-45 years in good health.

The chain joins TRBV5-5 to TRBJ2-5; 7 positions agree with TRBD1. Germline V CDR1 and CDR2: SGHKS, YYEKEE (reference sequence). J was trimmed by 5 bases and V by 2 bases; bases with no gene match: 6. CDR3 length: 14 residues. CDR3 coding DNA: TGTGCCAGCAGCTTTCGACAGGGCGATGAGACCCAGTACTTC. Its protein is CASSFRQGDETQYF.

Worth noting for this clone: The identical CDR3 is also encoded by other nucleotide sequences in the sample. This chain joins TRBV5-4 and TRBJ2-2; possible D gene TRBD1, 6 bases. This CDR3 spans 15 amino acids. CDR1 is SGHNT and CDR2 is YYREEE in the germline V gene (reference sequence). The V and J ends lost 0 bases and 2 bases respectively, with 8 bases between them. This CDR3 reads CASSLARGNTGELFF. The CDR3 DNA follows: TGTGCCAGCAGCTTGGCCAGGGGTAACACCGGGGAGCTGTTTTTT.

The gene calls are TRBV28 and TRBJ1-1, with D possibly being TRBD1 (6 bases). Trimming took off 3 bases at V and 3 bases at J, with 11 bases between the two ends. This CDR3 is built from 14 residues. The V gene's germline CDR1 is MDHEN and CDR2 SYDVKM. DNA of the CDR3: TGTGCCAGCAGTTTGGGGGCAGTCTACACTGAAGCTTTCTTT. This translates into CASSLGAVYTEAFF.

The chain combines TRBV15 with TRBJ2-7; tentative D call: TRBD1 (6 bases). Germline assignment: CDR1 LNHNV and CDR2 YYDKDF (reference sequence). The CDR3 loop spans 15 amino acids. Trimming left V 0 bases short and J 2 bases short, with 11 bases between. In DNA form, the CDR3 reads TGTGCCACCAGCAGAGATAGAAGACAGGCCTACGAGCAGTACTTC. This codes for CATSRDRRQAYEQYF.

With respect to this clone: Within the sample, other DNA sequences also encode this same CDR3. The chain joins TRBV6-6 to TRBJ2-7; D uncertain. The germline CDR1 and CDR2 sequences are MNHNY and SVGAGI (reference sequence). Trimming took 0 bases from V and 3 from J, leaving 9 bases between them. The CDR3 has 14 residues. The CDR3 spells CASSYSDRGYEQYF. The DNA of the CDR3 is TGTGCCAGCAGTTACTCGGATAGAGGCTACGAGCAGTACTTC.

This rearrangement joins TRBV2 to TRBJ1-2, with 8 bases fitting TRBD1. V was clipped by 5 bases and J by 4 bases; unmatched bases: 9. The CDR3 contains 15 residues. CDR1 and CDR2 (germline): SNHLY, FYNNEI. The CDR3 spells CASSLLRQGIYGYTF. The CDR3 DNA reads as TGTGCCAGCAGTCTCTTAAGACAGGGGATCTATGGCTACACCTTC.

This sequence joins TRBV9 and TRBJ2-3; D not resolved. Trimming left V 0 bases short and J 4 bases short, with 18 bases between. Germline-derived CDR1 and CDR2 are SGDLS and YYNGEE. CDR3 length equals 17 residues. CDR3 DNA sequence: TGTGCCAGCAGCGTAGGGTCGGCTCCGTCATACGCAGATACGCAGTATTTT. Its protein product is CASSVGSAPSYADTQYF. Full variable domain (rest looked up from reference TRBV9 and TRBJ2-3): DSGVTQTPKHLITATGQRVTLRCSPRSGDLSVYWYQQSLDQGLQFLIQYYNGEERAKGNILERFSAQQFPDLHSELNLSSLELGDSALYFCASSVGSAPSYADTQYFGPGTRLTVL.

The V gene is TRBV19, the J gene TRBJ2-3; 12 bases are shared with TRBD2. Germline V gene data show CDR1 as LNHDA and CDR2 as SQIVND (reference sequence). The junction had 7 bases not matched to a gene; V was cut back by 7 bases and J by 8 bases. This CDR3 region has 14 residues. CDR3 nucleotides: TGTGCCAGTACTAGCGGGAGGGCCTTCGGTACGCAGTATTTT. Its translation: CASTSGRAFGTQYF.

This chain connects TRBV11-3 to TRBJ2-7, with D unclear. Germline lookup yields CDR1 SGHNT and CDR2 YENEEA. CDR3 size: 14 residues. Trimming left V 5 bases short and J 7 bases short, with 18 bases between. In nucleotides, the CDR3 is TGTGCCAGCAGCCCTTTCGGTGACGCTACGGAGCAGTACTTC. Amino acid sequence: CASSPFGDATEQYF.

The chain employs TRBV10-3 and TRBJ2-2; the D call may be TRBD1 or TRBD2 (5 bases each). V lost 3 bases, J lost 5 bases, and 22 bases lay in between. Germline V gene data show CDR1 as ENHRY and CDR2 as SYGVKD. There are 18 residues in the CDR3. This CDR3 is CAISDSAGRGGGTGELFF. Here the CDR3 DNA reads TGTGCCATCAGTGATTCGGCAGGGCGAGGAGGCGGTACCGGGGAGCTGTTTTTT.

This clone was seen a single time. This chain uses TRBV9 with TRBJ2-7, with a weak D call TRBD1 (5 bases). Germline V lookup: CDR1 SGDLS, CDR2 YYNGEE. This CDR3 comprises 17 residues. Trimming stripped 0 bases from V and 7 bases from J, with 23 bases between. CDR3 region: CASSVETDSLGLEEQYF. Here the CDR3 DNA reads TGTGCCAGCAGCGTAGAGACAGACAGCTTGGGCTTGGAAGAGCAGTACTTC.

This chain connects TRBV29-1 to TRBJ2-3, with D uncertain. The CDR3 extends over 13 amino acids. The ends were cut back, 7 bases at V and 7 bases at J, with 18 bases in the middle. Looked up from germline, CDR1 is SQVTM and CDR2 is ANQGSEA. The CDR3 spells CSGAGQIANTQYF. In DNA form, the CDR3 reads TGCAGCGGGGCCGGGCAGATCGCGAATACGCAGTATTTT.

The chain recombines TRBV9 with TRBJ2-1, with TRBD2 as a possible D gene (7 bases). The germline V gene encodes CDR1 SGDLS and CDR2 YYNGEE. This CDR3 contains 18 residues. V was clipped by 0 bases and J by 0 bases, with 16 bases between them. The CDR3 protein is CASSVVHSGGSSYNEQFF. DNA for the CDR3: TGTGCCAGCAGCGTAGTGCATTCGGGGGGCAGCTCCTACAATGAGCAGTTCTTC.

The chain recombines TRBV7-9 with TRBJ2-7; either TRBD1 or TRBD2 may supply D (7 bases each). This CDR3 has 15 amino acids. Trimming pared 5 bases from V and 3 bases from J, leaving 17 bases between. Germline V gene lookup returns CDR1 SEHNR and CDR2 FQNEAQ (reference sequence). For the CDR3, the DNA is TGTGCCAGCAGCCCAGGGGGGGGAAGCAACTACGAGCAGTACTTC. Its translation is CASSPGGGSNYEQYF.

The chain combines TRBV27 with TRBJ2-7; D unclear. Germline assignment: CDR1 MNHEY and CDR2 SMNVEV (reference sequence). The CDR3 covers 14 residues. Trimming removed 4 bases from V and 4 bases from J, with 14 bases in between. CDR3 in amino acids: CASSSRIHGYEQYF. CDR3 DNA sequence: TGTGCCAGCAGTTCTCGAATCCATGGGTACGAGCAGTACTTC.

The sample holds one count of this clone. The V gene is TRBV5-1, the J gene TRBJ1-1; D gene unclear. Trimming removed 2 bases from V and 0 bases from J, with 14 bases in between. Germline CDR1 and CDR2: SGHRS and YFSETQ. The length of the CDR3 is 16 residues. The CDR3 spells CASSFGLLRMNTEAFF. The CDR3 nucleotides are TGCGCCAGCAGCTTTGGCCTTCTACGGATGAACACTGAAGCTTTCTTT.

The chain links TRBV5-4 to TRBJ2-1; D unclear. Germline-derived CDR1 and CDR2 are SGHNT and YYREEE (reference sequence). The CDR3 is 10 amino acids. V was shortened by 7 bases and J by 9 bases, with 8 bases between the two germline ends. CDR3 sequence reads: CASGAAEQFF. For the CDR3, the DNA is TGTGCCAGCGGAGCCGCTGAGCAGTTCTTC.

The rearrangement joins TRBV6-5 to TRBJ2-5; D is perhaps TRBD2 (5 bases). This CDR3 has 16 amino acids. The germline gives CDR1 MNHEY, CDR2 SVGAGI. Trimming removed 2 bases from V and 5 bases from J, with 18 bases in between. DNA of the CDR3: TGTGCCAGCAGTTACCACAGCGCTAGCCTGTTGGAGACCCAGTACTTC. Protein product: CASSYHSASLLETQYF.

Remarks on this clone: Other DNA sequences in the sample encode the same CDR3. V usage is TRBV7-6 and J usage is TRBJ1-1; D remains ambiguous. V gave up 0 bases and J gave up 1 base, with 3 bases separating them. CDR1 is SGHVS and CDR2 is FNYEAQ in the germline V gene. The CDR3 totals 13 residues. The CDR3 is CASSLAANTEAFF. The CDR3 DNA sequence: TGTGCCAGCAGCTTAGCAGCGAACACTGAAGCTTTCTTT.

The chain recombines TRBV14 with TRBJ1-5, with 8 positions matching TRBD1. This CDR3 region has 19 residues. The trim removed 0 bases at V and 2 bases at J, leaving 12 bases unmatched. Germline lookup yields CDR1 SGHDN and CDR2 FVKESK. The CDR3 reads CASSQDRGRGLGGNQPQHF. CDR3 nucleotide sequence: TGTGCCAGCAGCCAAGATCGGGGCAGGGGGCTAGGTGGCAATCAGCCCCAGCATTTT.

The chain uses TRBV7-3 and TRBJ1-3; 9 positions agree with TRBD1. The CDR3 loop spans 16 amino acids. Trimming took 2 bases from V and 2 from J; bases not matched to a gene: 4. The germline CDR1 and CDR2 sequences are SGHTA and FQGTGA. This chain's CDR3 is CASSLYGTGPGNTIYF. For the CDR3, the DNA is TGTGCCAGCAGCTTATATGGGACAGGGCCTGGAAACACCATATATTTT.

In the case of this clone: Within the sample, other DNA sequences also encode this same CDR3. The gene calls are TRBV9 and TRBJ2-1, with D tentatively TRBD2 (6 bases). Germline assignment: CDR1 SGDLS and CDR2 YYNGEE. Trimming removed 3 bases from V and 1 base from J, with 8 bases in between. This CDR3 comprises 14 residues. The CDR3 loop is CASSAGLSYNEQFF. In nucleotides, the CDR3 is TGTGCCAGCAGCGCGGGACTTTCCTACAATGAGCAGTTCTTC.

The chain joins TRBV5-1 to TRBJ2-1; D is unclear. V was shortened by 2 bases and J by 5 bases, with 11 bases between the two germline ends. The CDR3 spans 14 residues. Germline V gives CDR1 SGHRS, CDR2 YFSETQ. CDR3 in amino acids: CASSFFFGNNEQFF. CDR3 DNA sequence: TGCGCCAGCAGCTTTTTTTTCGGTAACAATGAGCAGTTCTTC.

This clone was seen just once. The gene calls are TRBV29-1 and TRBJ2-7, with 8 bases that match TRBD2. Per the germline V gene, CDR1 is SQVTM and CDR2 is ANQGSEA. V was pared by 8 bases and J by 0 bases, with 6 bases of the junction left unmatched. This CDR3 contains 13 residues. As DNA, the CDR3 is TGCAGCTTCAAAACTAGCGGCTCCTACGAGCAGTACTTC. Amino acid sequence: CSFKTSGSYEQYF.

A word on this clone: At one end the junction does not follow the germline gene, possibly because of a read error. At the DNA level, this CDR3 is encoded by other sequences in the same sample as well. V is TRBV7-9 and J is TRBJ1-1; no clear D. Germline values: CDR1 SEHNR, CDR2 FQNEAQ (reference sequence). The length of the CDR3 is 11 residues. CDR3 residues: CASSLNTEAFF. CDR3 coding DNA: TGTGCCAGCAGCTTGAATACTGAAGCTTTCTTT.

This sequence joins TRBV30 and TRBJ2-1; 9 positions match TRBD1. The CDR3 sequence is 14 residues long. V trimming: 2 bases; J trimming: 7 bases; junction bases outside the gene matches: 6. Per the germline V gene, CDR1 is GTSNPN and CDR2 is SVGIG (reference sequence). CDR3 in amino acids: CAWSPTGGRNEQFF. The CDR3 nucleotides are TGTGCCTGGAGTCCGACAGGGGGGCGGAATGAGCAGTTCTTC.

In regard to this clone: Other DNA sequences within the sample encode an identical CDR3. The CDR3 DNA follows: TGCAGCGCCCTGTTCTACGAGCAGTACTTC. The encoded protein is CSALFYEQYF. This rearrangement joins TRBV29-1 to TRBJ2-7; D is ambiguous. Trimming left V 7 bases short and J 3 bases short, with 7 bases between. The CDR3 is 10 residues long. Looked up from germline, CDR1 is SQVTM and CDR2 is ANQGSEA.

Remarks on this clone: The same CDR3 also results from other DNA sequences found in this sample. The CDR3: CASSLASGTGELFF. The DNA for the CDR3 is TGTGCCAGCAGCTTGGCCTCCGGGACCGGGGAGCTGTTTTTT. V and J are TRBV5-4 and TRBJ2-2; the D is unclear. This CDR3 spans 14 amino acids. The V end was cut by 0 bases, the J end by 5 bases, with 8 bases between. Germline CDR1 is SGHNT and CDR2 is YYREEE (reference sequence).

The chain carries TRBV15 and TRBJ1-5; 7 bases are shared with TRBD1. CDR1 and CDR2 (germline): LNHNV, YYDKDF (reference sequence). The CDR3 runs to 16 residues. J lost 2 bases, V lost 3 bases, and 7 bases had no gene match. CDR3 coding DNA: TGTGCCACCAGCAGGGTAAGACAGGGCCGCAATCAGCCCCAGCATTTT. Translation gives CATSRVRQGRNQPQHF.

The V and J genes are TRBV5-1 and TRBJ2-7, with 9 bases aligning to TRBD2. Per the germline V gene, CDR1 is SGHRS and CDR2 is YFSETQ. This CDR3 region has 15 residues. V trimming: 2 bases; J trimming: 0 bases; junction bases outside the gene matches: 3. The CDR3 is CASSFYSGSSYEQYF. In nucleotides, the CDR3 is TGCGCCAGCAGCTTCTATAGCGGGAGCTCCTACGAGCAGTACTTC.